The 29 T cell receptor beta chains below all came from one sample that was sequenced in a study of regulatory T cells in long-lasting Graves disease. Sample time point: persistent/refractory GD, antithyroid drugs over 5 years with positive TRAb. Extracted PBMC RNA gave rise to the TCR library. The TCR beta library used iRepertoire HTBI primers with Arm-PCR amplification of CDR3. Using its own MiXCR run on the multiplex PCR reads, TCRdb lists one record per CDR3 protein. The repertoire holds hundreds of thousands of distinct CDR3 sequences, with roughly a fifth as singletons. Sample: peripheral blood mononuclear cells (PBMCs), taken when the disease was refractory, from a patient treated with antithyroid drugs. The receptors were sampled from a female donor with Graves disease.

Only one count was recorded for this clonotype. This rearrangement joins TRBV9 to TRBJ2-2; TRBD1 might be the D (6 bases). CDR3 size: 17 residues. Trimming took 4 bases from V and 1 from J, leaving 17 bases between them. Germline CDR1 is SGDLS and CDR2 is YYNGEE. CDR3 nucleotide sequence: TGTGCCAGCAGCTCCCGGTATTCGACAGGGAACACCGGGGAGCTGTTTTTT. Protein product: CASSSRYSTGNTGELFF. The full variable domain, with the rest looked up from reference TRBV9 and TRBJ2-2, is DSGVTQTPKHLITATGQRVTLRCSPRSGDLSVYWYQQSLDQGLQFLIQYYNGEERAKGNILERFSAQQFPDLHSELNLSSLELGDSALYFCASSSRYSTGNTGELFFGEGSRLTVL.

This clonotype was picked up many times. In nucleotides, the CDR3 is TGTGCCAGCAGCTTAGGGGGGCGAGGCTACACCTTC. Translated, it gives CASSLGGRGYTF. This chain joins TRBV11-2 and TRBJ1-2, with TRBD1 as a possible D gene (6 bases). Germline CDR1 is SGHAT and CDR2 is FQNNGV. Trimming shortened V by 1 base and J by 8 bases, and 8 bases separated the two germline ends. This CDR3 has 12 amino acids.

Ten or more counts support this clonotype. The chain employs TRBV7-9 and TRBJ2-5, with a possible D match to TRBD2 (6 bases). V lost 2 bases and J lost 4, with 8 bases in between. The length of the CDR3 is 13 residues. Germline loops: CDR1 SEHNR, CDR2 FQNEAQ (reference sequence). The CDR3 region has the DNA TGTGCCAGCAGCTTAAGGGACTCAGAGACCCAGTACTTC. As protein: CASSLRDSETQYF. Drawing the rest from reference TRBV7-9 and TRBJ2-5, the complete variable domain is DTGVSQNPRHKITKRGQNVTFRCDPISEHNRLYWYRQTLGQGPEFLTYFQNEAQLEKSRLLSDRFSAERPKGSFSTLEIQRTEQGDSAMYLCASSLRDSETQYFGPGTRLLVL.

This clonotype was detected a few times. V is TRBV27 and J is TRBJ2-2; D is possibly TRBD1 or TRBD2 (5 bases each). V lost 10 bases and J lost 4, with 16 bases in between. The CDR3 loop spans 14 amino acids. The V gene's germline CDR1 is MNHEY and CDR2 SMNVEV (reference sequence). The CDR3 protein is CATGGRDGTGELFF. The CDR3 DNA reads as TGTGCCACCGGCGGCAGGGACGGCACCGGGGAGCTGTTTTTT.

CDR3 nucleotides: TGTGCCAGCACTCCAACGGGAGGGTCCGGAAACACCATATATTTT. Translated: CASTPTGGSGNTIYF. This chain links TRBV2 with TRBJ1-3; D is undetermined. Deletions cut 7 bases from V and 4 bases from J, with 17 bases between. CDR3 size: 15 residues. Looked up from germline, CDR1 is SNHLY and CDR2 is FYNNEI. The full variable domain, with the rest looked up from reference TRBV2 and TRBJ1-3, is EPEVTQTPSHQVTQMGQEVILRCVPISNHLYFYWYRQILGQKVEFLVSFYNNEISEKSEIFDDQFSVERPDGSNFTLKIRSTKLEDSAMYFCASTPTGGSGNTIYFGEGSWLTVV.

The rearrangement joins TRBV20-1 to TRBJ2-7, with 7 bases fitting TRBD2. Germline CDR1 is DFQATT and CDR2 is SNEGSKA (reference sequence). This CDR3 contains 15 residues. The V and J ends lost 5 bases and 4 bases, in that order; junction bases with no gene match: 14. The CDR3 loop is CSASRVGEGLYEQYF. CDR3 in DNA: TGCAGTGCTTCCCGTGTGGGGGAGGGCCTTTACGAGCAGTACTTC.

The chain is built from TRBV13 and TRBJ2-1; no reliable D call. The ends were cut back, 1 base at V and 6 bases at J, with 13 bases in the middle. Germline V gives CDR1 PRHDT, CDR2 FYEKMQ (reference sequence). CDR3 length: 15 amino acids. The CDR3 coding sequence is TGTGCCAGCAGCTTAGACGTAGGGAACCGCAATGAGCAGTTCTTC. It codes for CASSLDVGNRNEQFF.

This clonotype was seen at least ten times. The chain carries TRBV27 and TRBJ1-5; the D is unclear. The CDR3 length is 14 residues. V was trimmed by 4 bases and J by 0 bases, leaving 7 bases between them. Germline CDR1 is MNHEY and CDR2 is SMNVEV (reference sequence). The CDR3 loop is CASSSLYSNQPQHF. CDR3 DNA: TGTGCCAGCAGTTCATTATATAGCAATCAGCCCCAGCATTTT.

The chain links TRBV13 to TRBJ2-7, with TRBD2 identical over 8 bases. The germline V gene has CDR1 PRHDT and CDR2 FYEKMQ (reference sequence). This CDR3 spans 14 amino acids. V shed 5 bases and J 3 bases; nucleotides not matched to a gene: 6. The CDR3 here is CASSPGTSFYEQYF. CDR3 coding DNA: TGTGCCAGCAGCCCCGGGACTAGTTTCTACGAGCAGTACTTC.

The chain employs TRBV20-1 and TRBJ2-1; TRBD2 matches at 7 bases. The CDR3 extends over 16 amino acids. Germline lookup yields CDR1 DFQATT and CDR2 SNEGSKA (reference sequence). Germline trimming cut 0 bases from V and 4 bases from J; bases unmatched to any gene: 9. The CDR3 loop is CSARDGDGGSYNEQFF. Here the CDR3 DNA reads TGCAGTGCTAGAGATGGTGACGGCGGGAGTTACAATGAGCAGTTCTTC.

Worth noting for this clonotype: A read error is possible here, since a much larger clone lies one base away. The chain links TRBV27 to TRBJ2-7; the match to TRBD1 covers 7 bases. Germline lookup yields CDR1 MNHEY and CDR2 SMNVEV (reference sequence). The CDR3 extends over 13 amino acids. The junction had 8 bases not matched to a gene; V was cut back by 6 bases and J by 6 bases. The CDR3 reads CASRQGEMGEQYF. The DNA of the CDR3 is TGTGCCAGCAGGCAGGGGGAAATGGGCGAGCAGTACTTC.

There are many counts of this clonotype. The chain has TRBV6-1 and TRBJ1-1, with 11 positions matching TRBD1. Looked up from germline, CDR1 is MNHNS and CDR2 is SASEGT. V shed 8 bases and J 5 bases; nucleotides not matched to a gene: 4. The CDR3 runs to 13 residues. CDR3 DNA: TGTGCCAGCCGGACAGGGGGCAAAACTGAAGCTTTCTTT. It specifies CASRTGGKTEAFF.

This clonotype came up many times. V usage is TRBV2 and J usage is TRBJ1-1; D gene uncertain. Germline V gene lookup returns CDR1 SNHLY and CDR2 FYNNEI. With 5 bases removed from V and 1 base from J, the gap between germline ends came to 11 bases. The CDR3 loop spans 14 amino acids. The CDR3 nucleotides read TGTGCCAGCAGTCTAAAGGGTTGGAACACTGAAGCTTTCTTT. Its protein product is CASSLKGWNTEAFF.

This clonotype was detected ten times or more. The chain recombines TRBV10-3 with TRBJ2-2, with a weak D call TRBD1 (5 bases). The CDR3 has 14 residues. Germline CDR1 is ENHRY and CDR2 is SYGVKD. Trimming stripped 7 bases from V and 1 base from J, with 10 bases between. The CDR3 is CAITSTGNTGELFF. CDR3 DNA: TGTGCCATCACGTCAACAGGGAACACCGGGGAGCTGTTTTTT.

This clonotype was recorded many times. The chain recombines TRBV2 with TRBJ1-4; TRBD1 is a possible D gene (5 bases). The germline V gene encodes CDR1 SNHLY and CDR2 FYNNEI. V was trimmed by 2 bases and J by 7 bases, leaving 14 bases between them. The CDR3 extends over 15 amino acids. CDR3 sequence reads: CASSEIGGGGEKLFF. CDR3 DNA: TGTGCCAGCAGTGAAATCGGGGGGGGAGGTGAAAAACTGTTTTTT. The variable domain in full, completed from reference TRBV2 and TRBJ1-4, reads EPEVTQTPSHQVTQMGQEVILRCVPISNHLYFYWYRQILGQKVEFLVSFYNNEISEKSEIFDDQFSVERPDGSNFTLKIRSTKLEDSAMYFCASSEIGGGGEKLFFGSGTQLSVL.

There are many counts of this clonotype. This chain joins TRBV27 and TRBJ2-2; D possibly corresponds to TRBD2 (6 bases). The CDR3 spans 15 residues. The V end lost 5 bases, the J end lost 2 bases, and 12 bases lay between the germline ends. The germline gives CDR1 MNHEY, CDR2 SMNVEV (reference sequence). CDR3 sequence: CASSPPGDNTGELFF. The DNA of the CDR3 is TGTGCCAGCAGTCCGCCGGGGGACAACACCGGGGAGCTGTTTTTT.

V and J are TRBV5-6 and TRBJ2-1; D gene uncertain. The length of the CDR3 is 13 residues. The V and J ends lost 4 bases and 4 bases respectively, with 9 bases between them. Germline loops: CDR1 SGHDT, CDR2 YYEEEE. The CDR3 nucleotides are TGTGCCAGCAGCCATAGGACGTACAATGAGCAGTTCTTC. Amino acids: CASSHRTYNEQFF.

The CDR3 is CASSLREGQGKWSYNEQFF. DNA for the CDR3: TGTGCCAGCAGTTTACGGGAAGGACAGGGGAAGTGGTCCTACAATGAGCAGTTCTTC. The chain couples TRBV6-5 to TRBJ2-1; 9 bases are shared with TRBD1. Germline CDR1 reads MNHEY; CDR2 reads SVGAGI. The junction had 14 bases not matched to a gene; V was cut back by 4 bases and J by 1 base. CDR3 length: 19 residues.

The chain combines TRBV11-2 with TRBJ2-2; D not certain. Between the trimmed V and J ends, which lost 4 bases and 1 base, there was a span of 13 bases. CDR1 is SGHAT and CDR2 is FQNNGV in the germline V gene. This CDR3 is 16 amino acids long. This chain's CDR3 is CASSSTEAQNTGELFF. CDR3 bases: TGTGCCAGCAGCTCCACCGAGGCACAGAACACCGGGGAGCTGTTTTTT. The variable domain in full, completed from reference TRBV11-2 and TRBJ2-2, reads EAGVAQSPRYKIIEKRQSVAFWCNPISGHATLYWYQQILGQGPKLLIQFQNNGVVDDSQLPKDRFSAERLKGVDSTLKIQPAKLEDSAVYLCASSSTEAQNTGELFFGEGSRLTVL.

Turning to this clonotype: A much more abundant neighbour one base away suggests this may be a read error. The rearrangement uses TRBV9 and TRBJ1-2; TRBD1 agrees at 11 bases. CDR1 and CDR2 (germline): SGDLS, YYNGEE. CDR3 length: 15 residues. This chain's CDR3 is CTSTPGQGDYYGYTF. The CDR3 DNA reads as TGTACCAGCACCCCGGGACAGGGGGATTACTATGGCTACACCTTC.

This clonotype occurred many times. The V and J genes are TRBV28 and TRBJ2-2; the match to TRBD1 covers 7 bases. J gave up 4 bases and V 5 bases, and 4 bases lay outside the gene matches. Germline lookup yields CDR1 MDHEN and CDR2 SYDVKM. The CDR3 runs 14 residues. This CDR3 is CASSRDSPTGELFF. In DNA form, the CDR3 reads TGTGCCAGCAGTAGGGACAGCCCCACCGGGGAGCTGTTTTTT.

The V and J genes are TRBV11-2 and TRBJ2-7, with D possibly being TRBD1 or TRBD2 (6 bases each). Germline lookup yields CDR1 SGHAT and CDR2 FQNNGV. V was cut by 3 bases and J by 1 base, with 10 bases left in between. This CDR3 spans 14 amino acids. The CDR3 protein is CASSFGGKSYEQYF. Written as DNA, the CDR3 is TGTGCCAGCAGCTTCGGGGGCAAGTCCTACGAGCAGTACTTC.

This clonotype was detected a few times. The chain couples TRBV29-1 to TRBJ1-3; D uncertain. The CDR3 has 12 residues. CDR1 SQVTM and CDR2 ANQGSEA come from the germline V gene. V was clipped by 4 bases and J by 3 bases, with 7 bases between them. CDR3 protein: CSVGRGGNTIYF. Here the CDR3 DNA reads TGCAGCGTTGGGCGGGGTGGAAACACCATATATTTT.

This clonotype appeared a few times. V usage is TRBV5-1 and J usage is TRBJ2-2, with 9 bases lining up with TRBD2. Losses at the gene ends were 2 bases for V and 4 bases for J; bases not matched to a gene: 12. The V gene's germline CDR1 is SGHRS and CDR2 YFSETQ. CDR3 length: 18 residues. Here the CDR3 reads CASSFRGRDPVGTGELFF. As DNA, the CDR3 is TGCGCCAGCAGCTTTCGCGGGAGGGACCCCGTCGGCACCGGGGAGCTGTTTTTT.

This clonotype was counted between two and nine times. The V and J genes are TRBV28 and TRBJ2-7; tentatively, D is TRBD1 or TRBD2 (5 bases each). The CDR3 sequence is 14 residues long. Trimming stripped 5 bases from V and 8 bases from J, with 19 bases between. CDR1 and CDR2 (germline): MDHEN, SYDVKM. CDR3 in DNA: TGTGCCAGCAGTGGGACGGCGGGTCTTTCCAAGCAGTACTTC. The encoded protein is CASSGTAGLSKQYF.

The chain links TRBV24-1 to TRBJ2-3; TRBD2 matches 11 bases. This CDR3 is 16 amino acids long. V lost 3 bases to trimming and J lost 2 bases; unmatched junction nucleotides: 3. Per the germline V gene, CDR1 is KGHDR and CDR2 is SFDVKD. CDR3 DNA sequence: TGTGCCACCAGTGATCGGACTAGCGGGCACACAGATACGCAGTATTTT. This encodes CATSDRTSGHTDTQYF.

This clonotype showed up many times. V usage is TRBV12-3 or TRBV12-4 and J usage is TRBJ1-5, with 8 bases matching TRBD1. The CDR3 runs 16 residues. Trimming cost V 3 bases and J 4 bases; bases outside gene matches: 8. CDR3 bases: TGTGCCAGCAGTTTCCGAAACAGGGGGGAAAATCAGCCCCAGCATTTT. Encoded protein: CASSFRNRGENQPQHF.

This clonotype was observed a few times. This chain joins TRBV29-1 and TRBJ2-7, with no clear D. Per the germline V gene, CDR1 is SQVTM and CDR2 is ANQGSEA. The CDR3 consists of 11 residues. Trimming took off 6 bases at V and 3 bases at J, with 9 bases between the two ends. CDR3 loop: CSVRYIYEQYF. CDR3 in DNA: TGCAGCGTACGTTACATCTACGAGCAGTACTTC.

This clonotype was seen a handful of times. This sequence joins TRBV19 and TRBJ2-2, with 14 bases fitting TRBD2. The CDR3 contains 16 residues. J lost 7 bases, V lost 5 bases, and 6 bases had no gene match. Per the germline V gene, CDR1 is LNHDA and CDR2 is SQIVND (reference sequence). CDR3 sequence reads: CASSLTGTSGSGELFF. The CDR3 bases are TGTGCCAGTAGTTTAACCGGGACTAGCGGGAGCGGGGAGCTGTTTTTT. Drawing the rest from reference TRBV19 and TRBJ2-2, the complete variable domain is DGGITQSPKYLFRKEGQNVTLSCEQNLNHDAMYWYRQDPGQGLRLIYYSQIVNDFQKGDIAEGYSVSREKKESFPLTVTSAQKNPTAFYLCASSLTGTSGSGELFFGEGSRLTVL.